Listed here are 32 T cell receptor beta chains from one sample, sequenced in a study of blood T cell repertoires in COVID-19 (TCRdb year 2020). The library was prepared using the immunoSEQ multiplex PCR assay. TCRdb holds this immuneACCESS table with in-frame rearrangements only. Some clones are missing; in checked studies, unresolved V genes explain under half, and the rest has no known cause. The sample table lists approximately 110,000 clones, 75% to 90% of them with a count of one. Clones ranked in the top ten supply 5.5% of the sample. The specimen sequenced was peripheral blood. The origin of the receptors is a woman aged 55-70 years with COVID-19, enrolled during active disease.

This rearrangement joins TRBV5-1 to TRBJ2-1; D not resolved. This CDR3 has 13 amino acids. V lost 2 bases and J 8 bases, leaving 11 bases between the germline ends. From germline, CDR1 is SGHRS and CDR2 YFSETQ. CDR3 sequence reads: CASSFETGDEQFF. The CDR3 DNA reads as TGCGCCAGCAGCTTCGAAACCGGTGATGAGCAGTTCTTC. The full variable domain, rest sourced from reference TRBV5-1 and TRBJ2-1, is KAGVTQTPRYLIKTRGQQVTLSCSPISGHRSVSWYQQTPGQGLQFLFEYFSETQRNKGNFPGRFSGRQFSNSRSEMNVSTLELGDSALYLCASSFETGDEQFFGPGTRLTVL.

CDR3 amino acids: CASSATRDTEAFF. In nucleotides, the CDR3 is TGTGCCAGCAGCGCGACCAGGGACACTGAAGCTTTCTTT. This chain links TRBV5-4 with TRBJ1-1; maybe TRBD1 (5 bases). CDR1 SGHNT and CDR2 YYREEE come from the germline V gene (reference sequence). Trimming removed 4 bases at V and 3 bases at J, with 10 bases between. The CDR3 contains 13 residues.

The V call is TRBV13, the J call TRBJ2-3, with 10 bases lining up with TRBD2. The germline V gene has CDR1 PRHDT and CDR2 FYEKMQ (reference sequence). The trim removed 5 bases at V and 2 bases at J, leaving 7 bases unmatched. The CDR3 covers 16 residues. This CDR3 reads CASSHTSGDLTDTQYF. DNA for the CDR3: TGTGCCAGCAGCCACACTAGCGGGGACCTCACAGATACGCAGTATTTT. Complete variable domain (other parts from reference TRBV13 and TRBJ2-3): AAGVIQSPRHLIKEKRETATLKCYPIPRHDTVYWYQQGPGQDPQFLISFYEKMQSDKGSIPDRFSAQQFSDYHSELNMSSLELGDSALYFCASSHTSGDLTDTQYFGPGTRLTVL.

The V and J genes are TRBV27 and TRBJ2-1, with 10 bases aligning to TRBD2. Germline loops: CDR1 MNHEY, CDR2 SMNVEV (reference sequence). The CDR3 totals 20 residues. V was clipped by 4 bases and J by 6 bases; unmatched bases: 21. CDR3 protein: CASSWRRSSGGSYTSNEQFF. CDR3 in DNA: TGTGCCAGCAGTTGGAGGAGGTCTAGCGGGGGTTCATATACGAGCAATGAGCAGTTCTTC.

The genes are TRBV14 and TRBJ1-4; D uncertain. The CDR3 has 20 amino acids. Germline CDR1 SGHDN, CDR2 FVKESK. V lost 4 bases to trimming and J lost 0 bases, with 24 bases between them. This chain's CDR3 is CASSPFQGGNRIPTNEKLFF. The CDR3 coding sequence is TGTGCCAGCAGCCCCTTCCAAGGAGGGAACAGAATCCCAACTAATGAAAAACTGTTTTTT.

The chain joins TRBV19 to TRBJ1-2, with D perhaps TRBD1 (6 bases). Trimming cost V 1 base and J 6 bases, with 12 bases left between them. The germline V gene has CDR1 LNHDA and CDR2 SQIVND (reference sequence). CDR3 length equals 14 residues. The CDR3, as DNA: TGTGCCAGTAGTATAGGGGGGCAAGAGGATGGCTACACCTTC. Its translation: CASSIGGQEDGYTF.

The J gene is TRBJ1-1, the V gene TRBV6-5, with D possibly TRBD1 on 5 matching bases. V was clipped by 6 bases and J by 2 bases, with 13 bases between them. From germline, CDR1 is MNHEY and CDR2 SVGAGI. The CDR3 sequence is 14 residues long. The CDR3 DNA reads as TGTGCCAGCAGACTCATAGGGGATAACACTGAAGCTTTCTTT. Translated, it gives CASRLIGDNTEAFF.

This chain connects TRBV7-3 to TRBJ1-2; D not resolved. CDR3 size: 13 residues. V dropped 3 bases and J dropped 1 base, with 6 bases sitting between them. From germline, CDR1 is SGHTA and CDR2 FQGTGA. The DNA for the CDR3 is TGTGCCAGCAGCTTCGGCGGTAACTATGGCTACACCTTC. This sequence encodes CASSFGGNYGYTF.

V gene TRBV15 combines with J gene TRBJ1-4; D remains unclear. The germline V gene has CDR1 LNHNV and CDR2 YYDKDF (reference sequence). The CDR3 is 16 amino acids. Trimming pared 0 bases from V and 7 bases from J, leaving 15 bases between. The CDR3 is CATSRDGNSRAEKLFF. DNA of the CDR3: TGTGCCACCAGCAGAGACGGGAACAGTCGGGCTGAAAAACTGTTTTTT.

This rearrangement joins TRBV21-1 to TRBJ2-2; the D call TRBD2 from the table was never checked on the DNA. TRBV21-1 is noted as a pseudogene. This CDR3 is 16 amino acids long. The CDR3 is CASNSPRQKDTGELFF. CDR3 DNA: TGTGCCAGCAACTCCCCGCGGCAGAAGGATACCGGGGAGCTGTTTTTT.

The rearrangement links TRBV9 to TRBJ1-5, with D unresolved. The germline gives CDR1 SGDLS, CDR2 YYNGEE. The CDR3 contains 13 residues. The V gene lost 1 base and the J gene lost 6 bases, with 8 bases spanning the gap. The DNA for the CDR3 is TGTGCCAGCAGCGTATCGTCGGGTCAGCCCCAGCATTTT. It encodes CASSVSSGQPQHF.

The chain combines TRBV18 with TRBJ2-7; D possibly corresponds to TRBD1 (6 bases). The CDR3 has 14 amino acids. Between the trimmed V and J ends, which lost 2 bases and 7 bases, there was a span of 15 bases. Looked up from germline, CDR1 is KGHSH and CDR2 is LQKENI. The DNA for the CDR3 is TGTGCCAGCTCACCAGTCAACAGGGATGGGGAGCAGTACTTC. It codes for CASSPVNRDGEQYF.

The V call is TRBV10-3, the J call TRBJ2-1; possible D gene TRBD2, 5 bases. This CDR3 is 15 amino acids long. V lost 7 bases to trimming and J lost 0 bases, with 13 bases between them. Germline-derived CDR1 and CDR2 are ENHRY and SYGVKD. The CDR3 sequence: CAIKQGLSSYNEQFF. The DNA of the CDR3 is TGTGCCATCAAGCAAGGACTTAGCTCCTACAATGAGCAGTTCTTC.

Remarks on this clone: A much more abundant neighbour one base away suggests this may be a read error. This rearrangement joins TRBV6-6 to TRBJ2-2; 8 bases align to TRBD1. Germline lookup yields CDR1 MNHNY and CDR2 SVGAGI (reference sequence). The length of the CDR3 is 15 residues. V lost 5 bases to trimming and J lost 4 bases; unmatched junction nucleotides: 6. This CDR3 reads CASSHRGAGTGELFF. In DNA, the CDR3 is TGTGCCAGCAGTCACAGGGGGGCGGGCACCGGGGAGCTGTTTTTT.

V is TRBV11-2 and J is TRBJ2-1, with TRBD2 matching 16 bases. After removal of 4 bases from V and 8 bases from J, the junction contained 5 bases not matched to a gene. Germline CDR1 is SGHAT and CDR2 is FQNNGV. The CDR3 is 16 amino acids. The CDR3 DNA follows: TGTGCCAGCAGCTCCCTGGGACTAGCGGGGGGGCATGAGCAGTTCTTC. This encodes CASSSLGLAGGHEQFF.

The chain links TRBV7-2 to TRBJ2-5, with TRBD2 matching 13 bases. Germline values: CDR1 SGHTA, CDR2 FQGNSA. The CDR3 runs 17 residues. Trimming cost V 4 bases and J 2 bases; bases outside gene matches: 7. The DNA for the CDR3 is TGTGCCAGCAGCTCGTGGACTAGCGGGGGCCCTCAAGAGACCCAGTACTTC. Translating it yields CASSSWTSGGPQETQYF.

This clone was seen just once. This chain links TRBV2 with TRBJ1-5; TRBD1 might be the D (6 bases). This CDR3 comprises 14 residues. V lost 2 bases and J lost 7, with 12 bases in between. Per germline, CDR1 SNHLY and CDR2 FYNNEI. The CDR3 DNA reads TGTGCCAGCAGTGAATCAGGGGTTGGCCAGCCCCAGCATTTT. Its protein is CASSESGVGQPQHF.

This rearrangement joins TRBV30 to TRBJ1-4; TRBD1 aligns across 8 bases. CDR3 length equals 16 residues. The V gene end was trimmed by 4 bases and the J gene end by 0 bases; junction bases not matched to a gene: 7. The germline V gene has CDR1 GTSNPN and CDR2 SVGIG (reference sequence). CDR3 DNA sequence: TGTGCCTGGAAGCAGGGGGCTGATACAACTAATGAAAAACTGTTTTTT. Its translation is CAWKQGADTTNEKLFF.

The gene calls are TRBV6-2 or TRBV6-3 and TRBJ2-7; the match to TRBD2 covers 11 bases. The V and J ends lost 5 bases and 7 bases, in that order; junction bases with no gene match: 13. Germline lookup yields CDR1 MNHEY and CDR2 SVGEGT. This CDR3 is 16 amino acids long. The CDR3 is CASSVTSGAILGEQYF. CDR3 bases: TGTGCCAGCAGTGTGACTAGCGGGGCGATTCTGGGGGAGCAGTACTTC.

The chain employs TRBV14 and TRBJ2-1, with D tentatively TRBD2 (7 bases). Trimming cost V 3 bases and J 13 bases, with 13 bases left between them. This CDR3 is built from 12 residues. Germline values: CDR1 SGHDN, CDR2 FVKESK. DNA of the CDR3: TGTGCCAGCAGCCAGAGGGGGGGGAGCCAGTTCTTC. Amino acid sequence: CASSQRGGSQFF.

The chain couples TRBV10-3 to TRBJ1-1; D gene ambiguous. Germline CDR1 reads ENHRY; CDR2 reads SYGVKD. The CDR3 totals 15 residues. Trimming removed 8 bases at V and 1 base at J, with 17 bases between. CDR3 sequence: CAIHGSEHKNTEAFF. For the CDR3, the DNA is TGTGCCATCCACGGGAGCGAACACAAGAACACTGAAGCTTTCTTT.

CDR3 nucleotides: TGTGCCAGCAGTAGGACAGGGGTAAATAGCAATCAGCCCCAGCATTTT. This translates into CASSRTGVNSNQPQHF. J is TRBJ1-5 and V is TRBV2; 9 bases line up with TRBD1. Losses at the gene ends were 5 bases for V and 0 bases for J; bases not matched to a gene: 5. This CDR3 contains 16 residues. Looked up from germline, CDR1 is SNHLY and CDR2 is FYNNEI.

The chain uses TRBV3-1 (or the pseudogene TRBV3-2) and TRBJ2-1; TRBD2 matches 7 bases. CDR1 is LGHDT, CDR2 YNNKEL, per germline (reference sequence). The V segment lost 4 bases and the J segment 4 bases; nucleotides outside the gene matches: 1. This CDR3 has 13 residues. CDR3: CASSRLAYNEQFF. The CDR3, as DNA: TGTGCCAGCAGCCGACTAGCTTACAATGAGCAGTTCTTC.

The chain is built from TRBV3-1 (or the pseudogene TRBV3-2) and TRBJ2-7; 10 positions agree with TRBD1. J lost 6 bases, V lost 3 bases, and 2 bases had no gene match. Germline CDR1 reads LGHDT; CDR2 reads YNNKEL (reference sequence). This CDR3 has 13 residues. The CDR3: CASSQDRGAEQYF. CDR3 DNA sequence: TGTGCCAGCAGCCAGGACAGGGGGGCCGAGCAGTACTTC.

The chain is built from TRBV15 and TRBJ1-2; 12 nucleotides line up with TRBD1. Trimming removed 1 base from V and 7 bases from J; junction bases left unmatched: 4. There are 15 residues in the CDR3. Per germline, CDR1 LNHNV and CDR2 YYDKDF (reference sequence). CDR3 sequence (DNA): TGTGCCACCAGCAGAGGGGACAGGGGGCTAGCTGGCTACACCTTC. It encodes CATSRGDRGLAGYTF.

This chain joins TRBV30 and TRBJ1-2; unclear D gene. The CDR3 totals 14 residues. V was trimmed by 7 bases and J by 4 bases, leaving 19 bases between them. The germline CDR1 and CDR2 sequences are GTSNPN and SVGIG (reference sequence). This chain's CDR3 is CASKTNAVGYGYTF. In DNA, the CDR3 is TGTGCCTCCAAAACAAATGCGGTTGGCTATGGCTACACCTTC.

The chain employs TRBV19 and TRBJ1-2, with D unresolved. With 3 bases removed from V and 0 bases from J, the gap between germline ends came to 5 bases. The length of the CDR3 is 13 residues. Germline V gene sequence: CDR1 LNHDA, CDR2 SQIVND (reference sequence). CDR3 protein: CASSIGANYGYTF. The CDR3 DNA sequence: TGTGCCAGTAGTATCGGGGCTAACTATGGCTACACCTTC.

The chain has TRBV19 and TRBJ1-1; D gene unclear. The V and J ends lost 4 bases and 1 base respectively, with 10 bases between them. The CDR3 loop spans 14 amino acids. Looked up from germline, CDR1 is LNHDA and CDR2 is SQIVND (reference sequence). The CDR3 DNA reads TGTGCCAGTAGTACCCTCCCGTGGAACACTGAAGCTTTCTTT. Translated: CASSTLPWNTEAFF.

The table lists this clone with a count of one. The chain is built from TRBV28 and TRBJ1-5; D gene uncertain. Germline V gene lookup returns CDR1 MDHEN and CDR2 SYDVKM. The CDR3 sequence is 13 residues long. Trimming shortened V by 8 bases and J by 9 bases, and 17 bases separated the two germline ends. The CDR3, as DNA: TGTGCCAGCCTATCCGTGGGTGGGAGGCCCCAGCATTTT. Encoded protein: CASLSVGGRPQHF.

This chain links TRBV4-1 with TRBJ1-5; D might be TRBD1 (6 bases). Trimming stripped 3 bases from V and 4 bases from J, with 13 bases between. This CDR3 is 15 amino acids long. CDR1 MGHRA and CDR2 YSYEKL come from the germline V gene. CDR3 protein: CASSQGQGKNQPQHF. The CDR3, as DNA: TGCGCCAGCAGCCAGGGGCAGGGGAAGAATCAGCCCCAGCATTTT.

This clone has only one observation. This chain connects TRBV5-5 to TRBJ2-7; 9 nucleotides line up with TRBD1. The trim removed 4 bases at V and 5 bases at J, leaving 13 bases unmatched. Germline assignment: CDR1 SGHKS and CDR2 YYEKEE (reference sequence). The CDR3 sequence is 16 residues long. CDR3 amino acids: CASSEDFGTGLHEQYF. The CDR3 DNA is TGTGCCAGCAGCGAGGATTTCGGGACAGGGCTCCACGAGCAGTACTTC.

The rearrangement uses TRBV28 and TRBJ2-1; 8 bases map to TRBD2. CDR1 is MDHEN, CDR2 SYDVKM, per germline. This CDR3 spans 17 amino acids. The V gene end was trimmed by 3 bases and the J gene end by 0 bases; junction bases not matched to a gene: 7. In nucleotides, the CDR3 is TGTGCCAGCAGTTTGAGTCTAGCGGGTAGCTCCTACAATGAGCAGTTCTTC. Translated, it gives CASSLSLAGSSYNEQFF.